This entry lists 29 T cell receptor beta chains sequenced from one sample in a study of CD8+ T cells in alopecia areata. Noted treatment: oral pan-JAK inhibitor, 5-10 mg twice daily. Extracted RNA was reverse transcribed into cDNA, the sequencing template. This table comes from immunoSEQ multiplex PCR, and its TCRdb copy is limited to in-frame clones, with some not included. The sample shows about 76,000 clones, approximately 66% of them seen only once. Sequences were derived from CD8+ T cells sorted from blood, sampled at week 24, from a patient treated with tofacitinib. The receptor set was obtained from a human donor with alopecia areata.

The rearrangement joins TRBV7-9 to TRBJ1-2; D is unclear. V was trimmed by 5 bases and J by 4 bases, leaving 11 bases between them. Germline CDR1 and CDR2: SEHNR and FQNEAQ (reference sequence). The CDR3 consists of 13 residues. The CDR3 sequence is CASSQDGLYGYTF. The CDR3 DNA reads as TGTGCCAGCAGCCAGGACGGTCTCTATGGCTACACCTTC.

The rearrangement uses TRBV2 and TRBJ2-2; D remains ambiguous. There are 14 residues in the CDR3. CDR1 and CDR2 (germline): SNHLY, FYNNEI. V lost 3 bases and J lost 6, with 11 bases in between. The CDR3 loop reads CASSDLQRPGELFF. The CDR3 region has the DNA TGTGCCAGCAGTGATCTTCAAAGGCCCGGGGAGCTGTTTTTT.

V and J are TRBV9 and TRBJ2-5; tentatively, D is TRBD2 (5 bases). The CDR3 is 15 residues long. Trimming took off 3 bases at V and 0 bases at J, with 12 bases between the two ends. In germline, CDR1 is SGDLS, CDR2 YYNGEE. This chain's CDR3 is CASSADPGYQETQYF. CDR3 in DNA: TGTGCCAGCAGCGCCGACCCGGGGTACCAAGAGACCCAGTACTTC.

The rearrangement uses TRBV27 and TRBJ1-5, with 7 bases that match TRBD1. Germline CDR1 reads MNHEY; CDR2 reads SMNVEV (reference sequence). V shed 4 bases, J shed 5 bases, and the junction held 2 bases outside the gene matches. The CDR3 runs to 13 residues. For the CDR3, the DNA is TGTGCCAGCAGTTATACAGGGGATCAGCCCCAGCATTTT. Translation gives CASSYTGDQPQHF.

V and J are TRBV5-4 and TRBJ2-4, with D perhaps matching TRBD2 (5 bases). This CDR3 is built from 16 residues. The V and J ends lost 4 bases and 0 bases respectively, with 14 bases between them. The germline CDR1 and CDR2 sequences are SGHNT and YYREEE (reference sequence). CDR3 in amino acids: CASSGGSQLAKNIQYF. In DNA form, the CDR3 reads TGTGCCAGCAGCGGCGGGTCACAGCTAGCCAAAAACATTCAGTACTTC.

This sequence joins TRBV9 and TRBJ1-1; the D is unclear. This CDR3 comprises 13 residues. V gave up 3 bases and J gave up 4 bases, with 10 bases separating them. Looked up from germline, CDR1 is SGDLS and CDR2 is YYNGEE. CDR3 DNA: TGTGCCAGCAGCGCCCCATCGACCACTGAAGCTTTCTTT. Protein sequence: CASSAPSTTEAFF.

The chain employs TRBV25-1 and TRBJ2-1; D may be TRBD2 (7 bases). The CDR3 is 17 residues long. CDR1 and CDR2 (germline): MGHDK, SYGVNS. The V gene lost 4 bases and the J gene lost 7 bases, with 23 bases spanning the gap. CDR3 region: CASSVHFRGGEENEQFF. In nucleotides, the CDR3 is TGTGCCAGCAGTGTCCACTTTAGGGGGGGTGAGGAGAATGAGCAGTTCTTC.

The rearrangement uses TRBV7-2 and TRBJ2-1; 10 bases align to TRBD2. The V gene end was trimmed by 2 bases and the J gene end by 6 bases; junction bases not matched to a gene: 4. The germline gives CDR1 SGHTA, CDR2 FQGNSA. This CDR3 contains 15 residues. Written as DNA, the CDR3 is TGTGCCAGCAGCTTATTAGCGGGAGGTGGCAATGAGCAGTTCTTC. Its translation is CASSLLAGGGNEQFF.

The rearrangement joins TRBV4-1 to TRBJ2-7; the match to TRBD1 covers 8 bases. Germline values: CDR1 MGHRA, CDR2 YSYEKL. The V and J ends lost 1 base and 5 bases, in that order; junction bases with no gene match: 10. This CDR3 has 16 amino acids. CDR3 residues: CASSQVPGQGSHEQYF. In DNA, the CDR3 is TGCGCCAGCAGCCAAGTTCCCGGACAGGGCAGCCACGAGCAGTACTTC.

In the case of this clone: The same CDR3 arises from other DNA sequences in this sample as well. The chain carries TRBV7-9 and TRBJ2-7; D is perhaps TRBD1 (5 bases). Between the trimmed V and J ends, which lost 3 bases and 3 bases, there was a span of 9 bases. CDR3 length: 13 residues. Germline CDR1 is SEHNR and CDR2 is FQNEAQ (reference sequence). CDR3 in DNA: TGTGCCAGCAGCTTCGGGCAGGGCTACGAGCAGTACTTC. It specifies CASSFGQGYEQYF.

The rearrangement links TRBV7-9 to TRBJ1-5; weak D call: TRBD1 (6 bases). V was clipped by 5 bases and J by 4 bases, with 9 bases between them. Germline V gene sequence: CDR1 SEHNR, CDR2 FQNEAQ (reference sequence). This CDR3 is 13 amino acids long. The CDR3 DNA follows: TGTGCCAGCAGCGCTACAGGGAATCAGCCCCAGCATTTT. This gives the protein CASSATGNQPQHF.

This rearrangement joins TRBV7-2 to TRBJ2-7, with a weak D call TRBD1 (5 bases). Germline V CDR1 and CDR2: SGHTA, FQGNSA. Trimming shortened V by 5 bases and J by 3 bases, and 14 bases separated the two germline ends. This CDR3 is 14 amino acids long. The CDR3 bases are TGTGCCAGCAGCCTCCAGGGCTACGGCTACGAGCAGTACTTC. Translated, it gives CASSLQGYGYEQYF.

This clone has only a few counts. V gene TRBV5-1 combines with J gene TRBJ2-7, with 9 bases fitting TRBD1. The CDR3 is 15 amino acids. Trimming took 3 bases from V and 6 from J; bases not matched to a gene: 10. The germline CDR1 and CDR2 sequences are SGHRS and YFSETQ. The CDR3 DNA follows: TGCGCCAGCAGCTCACCGGGACAGGGTCGTCTCGAGCAGTACTTC. Amino acids: CASSSPGQGRLEQYF.

This sequence joins TRBV4-1 and TRBJ1-1; no firm D call. Deletions cut 4 bases from V and 3 bases from J, with 12 bases between. Germline V gene lookup returns CDR1 MGHRA and CDR2 YSYEKL. The CDR3 is 14 residues long. The CDR3 loop is CASSPLERDTEAFF. The CDR3 DNA reads TGCGCCAGCAGCCCTCTCGAACGGGACACTGAAGCTTTCTTT.

The V and J genes are TRBV9 and TRBJ2-7; no definite D call. This CDR3 region has 13 residues. Germline CDR1 reads SGDLS; CDR2 reads YYNGEE. V was cut by 0 bases and J by 3 bases, with 7 bases left in between. The CDR3 nucleotides are TGTGCCAGCAGCGTAGGGGCTGACTACGAGCAGTACTTC. This translates into CASSVGADYEQYF.

The V call is TRBV27, the J call TRBJ1-2, with TRBD1 matching over 7 bases. CDR3 size: 14 residues. Losses at the gene ends were 3 bases for V and 7 bases for J; bases not matched to a gene: 8. Germline lookup yields CDR1 MNHEY and CDR2 SMNVEV (reference sequence). The DNA for the CDR3 is TGTGCCAGCAGTTTGGGAGGGGGCCTTCTTGGCTACACCTTC. It translates to CASSLGGGLLGYTF.

This clone was seen only a few times. The CDR3 DNA sequence: TGTGCCAGCACCCAAAGTGGCGGGAGCGTGGAGTACAATGAGCAGTTCTTC. Protein product: CASTQSGGSVEYNEQFF. The chain links TRBV7-2 to TRBJ2-1; 7 bases agree with TRBD2. Trimming at V came to 7 bases and at J to 4 bases, leaving 16 bases not matched to a gene. CDR3 length: 17 residues. Germline V gene lookup returns CDR1 SGHTA and CDR2 FQGNSA.

The rearrangement joins TRBV6-5 to TRBJ2-7, with D hard to call. The germline V gene encodes CDR1 MNHEY and CDR2 SVGAGI. V was clipped by 5 bases and J by 3 bases, with 11 bases between them. The CDR3 is 13 amino acids. CDR3 in DNA: TGTGCCAGCAGTGACCGATCACTCTACGAGCAGTACTTC. Residues: CASSDRSLYEQYF.

This chain's CDR3 is CASSQGDRDGAYGYTF. For the CDR3, the DNA is TGCGCCAGCAGCCAAGGGGACCGGGACGGAGCCTATGGCTACACCTTC. The V and J genes are TRBV4-1 and TRBJ1-2; D is perhaps TRBD1 (5 bases). Trimming took 1 base from V and 4 from J, leaving 16 bases between them. This CDR3 is 16 amino acids long. From germline, CDR1 is MGHRA and CDR2 YSYEKL.

V and J are TRBV4-3 and TRBJ2-3; TRBD2 agrees at 11 bases. This CDR3 comprises 19 residues. In germline, CDR1 is LGHNA, CDR2 YSLEER. J was trimmed by 5 bases and V by 0 bases; bases with no gene match: 13. CDR3: CASSQDLLLWGLAVDTQYF. The CDR3 region has the DNA TGCGCCAGCAGCCAAGATCTACTTCTCTGGGGACTAGCGGTAGATACGCAGTATTTT.

There are a few counts of this clone. The chain couples TRBV7-9 to TRBJ2-6; D is ambiguous. V shed 6 bases and J shed 0 bases, with 9 bases lying between them. The CDR3 contains 15 residues. The germline gives CDR1 SEHNR, CDR2 FQNEAQ (reference sequence). CDR3 bases: TGTGCCAGCAGGGGTCCTCGCTCTGGGGCCAACGTCCTGACTTTC. This translates into CASRGPRSGANVLTF.

The chain combines TRBV5-1 with TRBJ1-3; 9 bases are a match to TRBD1. The CDR3 has 16 amino acids. Germline lookup yields CDR1 SGHRS and CDR2 YFSETQ. V was pared by 4 bases and J by 1 base, with 6 bases of the junction left unmatched. This CDR3 reads CASSLRDRESGNTIYF. The CDR3 DNA sequence: TGCGCCAGCAGCCTGCGGGACAGGGAATCTGGAAACACCATATATTTT.

In its sample, this clone was seen a few times. The chain couples TRBV2 to TRBJ2-7, with 7 nucleotides matching TRBD1. This CDR3 region has 12 residues. From germline, CDR1 is SNHLY and CDR2 FYNNEI. Germline trimming cut 5 bases from V and 4 bases from J; bases unmatched to any gene: 2. The CDR3 DNA follows: TGTGCCAGCAGTAGGGACAGTTACGAGCAGTACTTC. Translation gives CASSRDSYEQYF.

This chain uses TRBV9 with TRBJ2-1; 9 nucleotides align to TRBD2. V lost 0 bases, J lost 4 bases, and 2 bases stayed unmatched. This CDR3 is built from 15 residues. Germline assignment: CDR1 SGDLS and CDR2 YYNGEE. CDR3 residues: CASSVAAGGYNEQFF. The CDR3 region has the DNA TGTGCCAGCAGCGTAGCGGCGGGGGGGTACAATGAGCAGTTCTTC. Variable domain in full (rest from reference TRBV9 and TRBJ2-1): DSGVTQTPKHLITATGQRVTLRCSPRSGDLSVYWYQQSLDQGLQFLIQYYNGEERAKGNILERFSAQQFPDLHSELNLSSLELGDSALYFCASSVAAGGYNEQFFGPGTRLTVL.

V and J are TRBV2 and TRBJ1-2; no firm D call. CDR3 length: 15 residues. The germline V and J ends were trimmed by 6 bases and 5 bases, with 19 bases remaining between them. The germline V gene has CDR1 SNHLY and CDR2 FYNNEI. In nucleotides, the CDR3 is TGTGCCAGCAGGGGGAGGTTAAGCGATACATATGGCTACACCTTC. It specifies CASRGRLSDTYGYTF.

This clone was observed a single time. The chain uses TRBV20-1 and TRBJ1-1; no clear D. The V gene lost 0 bases and the J gene lost 11 bases, with 7 bases spanning the gap. Germline V CDR1 and CDR2: DFQATT, SNEGSKA (reference sequence). The CDR3 is made up of 10 amino acids. For the CDR3, the DNA is TGCAGTGCTAGAGAGGGGTTTGCTTTCTTT. Protein sequence: CSAREGFAFF.

The genes are TRBV4-3 and TRBJ2-7, with D possibly being TRBD1 or TRBD2 (5 bases each). The CDR3 sequence is 13 residues long. Germline-derived CDR1 and CDR2 are LGHNA and YSLEER. V was cut by 4 bases and J by 0 bases, with 7 bases left in between. CDR3 sequence: CASSLGPSYEQYF. The CDR3 DNA follows: TGCGCCAGCAGCCTGGGACCCTCCTACGAGCAGTACTTC.

The table lists this clone with many counts. This chain connects TRBV4-3 to TRBJ1-1, with 7 bases identical to TRBD1. Germline CDR1 reads LGHNA; CDR2 reads YSLEER. This CDR3 is 14 amino acids long. Germline trimming cut 4 bases from V and 6 bases from J; bases unmatched to any gene: 8. The CDR3 here is CASSLTGAGAEAFF. The CDR3 nucleotides are TGCGCCAGCAGCCTTACAGGGGCAGGGGCTGAAGCTTTCTTT.

The DNA of the CDR3 is TGTGCCAGCGGAAGGGGGTTCCAAGAGACCCAGTACTTC. Protein: CASGRGFQETQYF. V and J are TRBV28 and TRBJ2-5; D possibly corresponds to TRBD1 (6 bases). Between the trimmed V and J ends, which lost 8 bases and 1 base, there was a span of 11 bases. This CDR3 comprises 13 residues. Germline CDR1 and CDR2: MDHEN and SYDVKM.